This note documents a single TCR beta chain sequence. What it binds is not known. This sample is drawn from a study of T cell responses to AZD1222 COVID-19 vaccine. Background on the study: Second-dose intervals of approximately 4 or approximately 12 weeks were pooled.

This CDR3 has 18 residues. Germline V gives CDR1 SGHNT, CDR2 YYREEE (reference sequence). Trimming at V came to 4 bases and at J to 0 bases, leaving 15 bases not matched to a gene. Study-wide results and limits: Just five or six AZD1222 recipients were seropositive at baseline.

Profiling relied on immunoSEQ multiplex PCR, and the TCRdb table lists in-frame clones only, not all of them. The top ten clones hold roughly 6.9% of a sample with over 100,000 clones, 91% of them seen once. Sequencing used peripheral blood, obtained on day 0 of AZD1222 vaccination. The V and J genes are TRBV5-4 and TRBJ1-2; TRBD1 aligns across 7 bases. The receptor was isolated from an adult in good health. CDR3 protein: CASSRDSPGGSANYGYTF. CDR3 DNA: TGTGCCAGCAGCAGGGACAGCCCTGGAGGGAGCGCTAACTATGGCTACACCTTC.